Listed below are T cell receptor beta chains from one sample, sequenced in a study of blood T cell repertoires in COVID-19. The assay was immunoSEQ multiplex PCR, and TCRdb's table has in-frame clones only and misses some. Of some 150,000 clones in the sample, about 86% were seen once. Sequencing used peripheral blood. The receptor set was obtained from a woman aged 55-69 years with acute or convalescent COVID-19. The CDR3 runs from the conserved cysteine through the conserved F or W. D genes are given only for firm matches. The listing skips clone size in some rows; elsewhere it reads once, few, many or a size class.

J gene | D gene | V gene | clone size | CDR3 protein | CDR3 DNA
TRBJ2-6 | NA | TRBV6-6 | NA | CASSRDTAVDSGANVLTF | TGTGCCAGCAGTCGGGACACCGCGGTAGACTCTGGGGCCAACGTCCTGACTTTC
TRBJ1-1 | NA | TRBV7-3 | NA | CASSPIGGTEAFF | TGTGCCAGCAGCCCAATCGGCGGCACTGAAGCTTTCTTT
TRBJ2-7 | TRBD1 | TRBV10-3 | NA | CAISQGARYEQYF | TGTGCCATCAGTCAGGGGGCGCGATACGAGCAGTACTTC
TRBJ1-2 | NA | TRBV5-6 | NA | CASSLARAGYTF | TGTGCCAGCAGCTTGGCCAGGGCTGGCTACACCTTC
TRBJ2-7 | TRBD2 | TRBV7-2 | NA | CASSLLAGESYEQYF | TGTGCCAGCAGCTTACTCGCGGGGGAATCCTACGAGCAGTACTTC
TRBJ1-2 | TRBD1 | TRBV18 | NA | CASSPPEQGLGYTF | TGTGCCAGCTCACCACCGGAACAGGGGCTTGGCTACACCTTC
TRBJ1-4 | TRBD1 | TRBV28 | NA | CASRPTGTGEKLFF | TGTGCCAGCAGACCGACAGGGACGGGTGAAAAACTGTTTTTT
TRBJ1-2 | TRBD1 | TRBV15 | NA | CATSRPDRKRDRGHRESNYGYTF | TGTGCCACCAGCAGACCCGACCGTAAAAGGGACAGGGGGCATAGGGAATCTAACTATGGCTACACCTTC
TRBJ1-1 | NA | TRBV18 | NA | CASSPSRENTEAFF | TGTGCCAGCTCACCGTCGCGGGAGAACACTGAAGCTTTCTTT
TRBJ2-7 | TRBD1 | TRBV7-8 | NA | CASSFPPGQGYEQYF | TGTGCCAGCAGCTTTCCACCGGGACAGGGCTACGAGCAGTACTTC
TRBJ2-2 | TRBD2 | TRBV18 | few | CASSPRSGGNTGELFF | TGTGCCAGCTCACCGCGCAGCGGGGGGAACACCGGGGAGCTGTTTTTT
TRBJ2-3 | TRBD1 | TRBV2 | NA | CASTPGGEYTQYF | TGTGCCAGCACGCCAGGGGGCGAGTATACGCAGTATTTT
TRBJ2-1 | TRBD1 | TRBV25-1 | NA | CASSDSLPGQGYNEQFF | TGTGCCAGCAGTGATTCCCTCCCGGGACAGGGGTACAATGAGCAGTTCTTC
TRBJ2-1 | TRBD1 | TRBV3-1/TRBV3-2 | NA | CASSPAGQGTYNEQFF | TGTGCCAGCAGCCCCGCGGGACAGGGAACCTACAATGAGCAGTTCTTC
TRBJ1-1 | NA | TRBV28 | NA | CASSLGIVTNAFF | TGTGCCAGCTCTCTCGGGATAGTTACAAACGCTTTCTTT
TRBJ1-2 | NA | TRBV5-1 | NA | CASSFDEGGYTF | TGCGCCAGCAGCTTCGACGAGGGTGGCTACACCTTC
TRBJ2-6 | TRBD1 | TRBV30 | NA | CAWRRTGLISNVLTF | TGTGCCTGGAGGCGGACAGGGTTAATTTCCAACGTCCTGACTTTC
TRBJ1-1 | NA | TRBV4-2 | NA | CASSRQDSNTEAFF | TGTGCCAGCAGCCGACAGGACTCGAACACTGAAGCTTTCTTT
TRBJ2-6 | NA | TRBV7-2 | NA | CASSSGQTSSGANVLTF | TGTGCCAGCAGCTCAGGACAGACCAGCTCTGGGGCCAACGTCCTGACTTTC
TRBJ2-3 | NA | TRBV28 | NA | CAGARGGATTDTQYF | TGTGCCGGAGCGAGGGGGGGGGCTACCACAGATACGCAGTATTTT
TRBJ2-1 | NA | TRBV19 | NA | CASSTARGGVGNEQFF | TGTGCCAGTAGTACCGCTAGGGGGGGCGTCGGTAATGAGCAGTTCTTC
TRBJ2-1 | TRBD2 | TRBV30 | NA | CAWKGLAYENEQFF | TGTGCCTGGAAGGGACTAGCCTATGAGAATGAGCAGTTCTTC
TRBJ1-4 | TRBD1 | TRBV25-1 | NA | CASSGPGGYNEKLFF | TGTGCCAGCAGTGGACCAGGGGGTTATAATGAAAAACTGTTTTTT
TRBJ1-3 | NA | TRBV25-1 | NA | CASSDQGTGNTIYF | TGTGCCAGCAGTGACCAGGGGACTGGAAACACCATATATTTT
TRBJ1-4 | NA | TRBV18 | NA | CASSEQRATNEKLFF | TGTGCCAGCTCAGAACAGAGAGCAACTAATGAAAAACTGTTTTTT
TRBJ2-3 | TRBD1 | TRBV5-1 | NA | CASSLTGGLVDTQYF | TGCGCCAGCAGCTTGACAGGGGGATTGGTAGATACGCAGTATTTT
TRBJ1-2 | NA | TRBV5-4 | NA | CASSLDRGGGYTF | TGTGCCAGCAGCTTGGACCGGGGGGGCGGCTACACCTTC
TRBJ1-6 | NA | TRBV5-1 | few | CASSLGSNSYNSPLHF | TGCGCCAGCAGCTTGGGCAGTAACTCCTATAATTCACCCCTCCACTTT
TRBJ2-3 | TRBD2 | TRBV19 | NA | CASSYQAGAATDTQYF | TGTGCCAGTAGTTATCAAGCGGGGGCCGCGACAGATACGCAGTATTTT
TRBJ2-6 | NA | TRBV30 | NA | CAWTQDSGANVLTF | TGTGCCTGGACACAGGACTCTGGGGCCAACGTCCTGACTTTC
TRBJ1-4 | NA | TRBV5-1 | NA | CASSWSPGGSTNEKLFF | TGCGCCAGCAGCTGGTCCCCGGGGGGGTCTACTAATGAAAAACTGTTTTTT
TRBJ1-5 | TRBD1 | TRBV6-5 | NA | CASTRTGGNQPQHF | TGTGCCAGCACTCGGACAGGGGGCAATCAGCCCCAGCATTTT
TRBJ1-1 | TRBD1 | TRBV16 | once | CASSPFGQGAGTEAFF | TGTGCCAGCAGCCCATTTGGACAGGGGGCAGGAACTGAAGCTTTCTTT
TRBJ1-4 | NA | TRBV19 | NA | CASSRGGGSTNEKLFF | TGTGCCAGTAGCCGAGGCGGAGGAAGCACTAATGAAAAACTGTTTTTT
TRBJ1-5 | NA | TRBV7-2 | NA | CASSLQNNEDQPQHF | TGTGCCAGCAGCTTACAGAATAATGAGGATCAGCCCCAGCATTTT
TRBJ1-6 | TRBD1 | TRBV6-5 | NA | CASSYTGTGASPLHF | TGTGCCAGCAGTTACACCGGGACAGGGGCTTCACCCCTCCACTTT
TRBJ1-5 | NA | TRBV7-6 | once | CASSLGAASLDQPQHF | TGTGCCAGCAGCTTAGGGGCCGCGTCTCTCGATCAGCCCCAGCATTTT
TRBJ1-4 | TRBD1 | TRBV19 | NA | CASSIRTGIVEKLFF | TGTGCCAGTAGTATCCGGACAGGGATAGTTGAAAAACTGTTTTTT
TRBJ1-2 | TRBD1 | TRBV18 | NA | CASSLQGQEDGYTF | TGTGCCAGCTCACTGCAGGGACAGGAGGATGGCTACACCTTC
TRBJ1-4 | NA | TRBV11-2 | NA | CASSLGTVNEKLFF | TGTGCCAGCAGCTTAGGGACAGTAAACGAAAAACTGTTTTTT
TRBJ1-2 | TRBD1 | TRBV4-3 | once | CASSQVPSLGQAIYGYTF | TGCGCCAGCAGCCAAGTCCCCAGCTTGGGACAGGCGATCTATGGCTACACCTTC
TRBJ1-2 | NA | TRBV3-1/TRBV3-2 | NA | CASSQVPGRGGYGYTF | TGTGCCAGCAGCCAAGTACCGGGGCGAGGGGGCTATGGCTACACCTTC
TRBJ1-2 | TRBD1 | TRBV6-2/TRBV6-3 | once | CASSGETGQPNYGYTF | TGTGCCAGCAGTGGAGAGACAGGGCAACCTAACTATGGCTACACCTTC
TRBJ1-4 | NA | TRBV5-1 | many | CASSLEGTTNEKLFF | TGCGCCAGCAGCTTGGAGGGGACAACTAATGAAAAACTGTTTTTT
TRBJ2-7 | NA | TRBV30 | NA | CAWSPPQRSYEQYF | TGTGCCTGGAGTCCCCCACAACGCTCCTACGAGCAGTACTTC
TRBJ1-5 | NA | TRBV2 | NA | CASSEEQAAVQHF | TGTGCCAGCAGTGAAGAACAGGCGGCGGTCCAGCATTTT
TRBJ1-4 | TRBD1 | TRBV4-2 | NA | CASSLGTGSTNEKLFF | TGTGCCAGCAGCCTAGGGACAGGGTCGACTAATGAAAAACTGTTTTTT
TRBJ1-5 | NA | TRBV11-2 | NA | CASSFDGRGGQPQHF | TGTGCCAGCAGCTTTGACGGGAGGGGAGGGCAGCCCCAGCATTTT
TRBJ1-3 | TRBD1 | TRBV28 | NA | CASSFRTGWNTIYF | TGTGCCAGCAGTTTTAGGACAGGGTGGAACACCATATATTTT
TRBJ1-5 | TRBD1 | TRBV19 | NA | CASSMGTGRSNQPQHF | TGTGCCAGTAGTATGGGGACAGGCCGTAGCAATCAGCCCCAGCATTTT
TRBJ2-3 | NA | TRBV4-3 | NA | CASSPNTGTDTQYF | TGCGCCAGCAGCCCCAATACGGGCACAGATACGCAGTATTTT
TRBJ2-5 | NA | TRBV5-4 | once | CASSLSGGFQETQYF | TGTGCCAGCAGCTTGTCGGGCGGGTTCCAAGAGACCCAGTACTTC
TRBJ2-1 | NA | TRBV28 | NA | CASSLFLAGSQFF | TGTGCCAGCAGTTTATTTTTAGCCGGGTCGCAGTTCTTC
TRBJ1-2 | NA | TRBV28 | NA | CASSYWAQGQDGYTF | TGTGCCAGCAGTTATTGGGCGCAGGGGCAGGATGGCTACACCTTC
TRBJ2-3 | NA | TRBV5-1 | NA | CASRREGGTDTQYF | TGCGCCAGCAGACGAGAGGGGGGCACAGATACGCAGTATTTT
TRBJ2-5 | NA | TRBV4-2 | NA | CASSLGTSQETQYF | TGTGCCAGCAGCCTAGGGACTTCCCAAGAGACCCAGTACTTC
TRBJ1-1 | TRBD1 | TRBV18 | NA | CASSYGTGPEAFF | TGTGCCAGCTCATATGGGACAGGGCCTGAAGCTTTCTTT